The 4 T cell receptor beta chains below come from one sample, sequenced in a study of blood T cells in healthy people across ages. It was with a sample-barcoded 5' primer and a J-beta primer mix that a second PCR of roughly 6 to 11 cycles was run. TCRdb itself ran the 5' RACE reads through MiXCR, one entry per CDR3 protein. Of around 1,600,000 distinct CDR3 sequences detected, 35% to 45% appear once; the ten largest clones hold about 4%. Specimen: blood. These receptors all come from a woman younger than 30 in good health.

The rearrangement joins TRBV7-2 to TRBJ1-2; 7 bases fit TRBD1. The V gene end was trimmed by 1 base and the J gene end by 2 bases; junction bases not matched to a gene: 7. Germline-derived CDR1 and CDR2 are SGHTA and FQGNSA. The CDR3 has 16 amino acids. For the CDR3, the DNA is TGTGCCAGCAGCTTAGTCTCCGGACAGGTCAACTATGGCTACACCTTC. Its protein product is CASSLVSGQVNYGYTF.

The chain links TRBV12-3 or TRBV12-4 to TRBJ1-5, with D perhaps matching TRBD1 (5 bases). The CDR3 runs 15 residues. With 3 bases removed from V and 6 bases from J, the gap between germline ends came to 15 bases. For the CDR3, the DNA is TGTGCCAGCAGTTTGGGGCCGTTTGGCAGTCAGCCCCAGCATTTT. Protein sequence: CASSLGPFGSQPQHF.

This clonotype was found once. The chain links TRBV6-6 to TRBJ1-1, with 7 bases lining up with TRBD1. The germline CDR1 and CDR2 sequences are MNHNY and SVGAGI (reference sequence). With 7 bases clipped from V and 5 bases from J, the junction kept 10 bases outside the gene matches. The CDR3 spans 14 residues. CDR3 coding DNA: TGTGCCAGCAATAATAACAGGGGTCGGACTGAAGCTTTCTTT. Translation gives CASNNNRGRTEAFF.

This rearrangement joins TRBV10-3 to TRBJ2-1; D is uncertain. The DNA matches TRBJ2-7 better at its end, which makes the J call doubtful. Germline V gene sequence: CDR1 ENHRY, CDR2 SYGVKD. The CDR3 is 13 amino acids. In nucleotides, the CDR3 is TGTGCCATCAGTGAGCAGCCCAACAATGAGCAGTACTTC. Residues: CAISEQPNNEQYF.